The text below deals with one T cell receptor beta chain. This clone was recorded a few times. Its target antigen remains unknown. The sample holds no much larger clone one base away, and base qualities are not on file. The immunoSEQ Assay, a bias-controlled multiplex PCR, was used to amplify TCRbeta CDR3 regions from genomic DNA. Under the source paper's analysis protocol: Within the assay, amplification of reference gene primers was used to estimate how many nucleated cells each sample contained. To quantify the absolute abundance of each unique TCRbeta CDR3 rearrangement, sequence reads were collapsed and filtered. For each sample, productive Simpson clonality was calculated as the square root of Simpson's diversity index over productive rearrangements. Drawn from immuneACCESS, this table holds only the in-frame rearrangements with V and J called that TCRdb kept. Clones are partly lost; checked studies trace under half to an unresolved V gene and leave the rest unexplained. D and trimming were read from the DNA, whereas the V and J calls and clone size are those reported in that table. The sample table shows some 340,000 clones, and roughly 87% are seen once. About 5% of the sample is held by the ten biggest clonotypes.

This sample is part of a study of blood T cell repertoires in COVID-19 (dated by TCRdb to the early 2020s). Regarding the study in general: The collaborator samples originated in the United States, Italy and Spain and spanned the acute and convalescent phases of COVID-19. The material from the prospective study consisted of cDNA or gDNA derived from T cells, B-cell-depleted T cells, or PBMCs. The dataset comprised deeply sampled blood TCRbeta repertoires from subjects exposed to, actively infected with, or recovered from COVID-19. A freely available public database, intended as a resource for researchers studying the immune response to SARS-CoV-2, is where the repertoires were released. The samples were drawn from the first 160 participants of the ongoing ImmuneRACE study and from some 1,300 subjects provided by 6 global collaborators. Nearly every sample came with metadata listing a de-identified subject ID, COVID-19 status, age in years and sex. Where available, HLA class I and class II types were taken from metadata supplied by the sample provider and were not determined by assay-based typing. The study at large found these results: The quantity of clinical and demographic metadata differed by source and by participant and was supplied without curation.

In the prospective study, participants were roughly 18 to 89 years old, resided in about two dozen geographic areas of the United States, and were enrolled through a virtual design. To assign participants to cohorts, the prospective study relied on clinical history that participants themselves reported in a screening survey and a study questionnaire. Recovered participants in ImmuneRACE Cohort 3 were defined by two consecutive negative NP/OP PCR tests, clearance by a healthcare professional, or resolution of symptoms. In the prospective study, whole blood, serum and a nasopharyngeal or oropharyngeal swab were collected from each participant by mobile phlebotomists. Participants in the prospective study had the option to provide additional blood draws and questionnaires over a 2-month period. Prospective study blood samples were shipped either frozen or at room temperature before DNA extraction.

Reading the germline V gene gives CDR1 SGHTA and CDR2 FQGNSA. For this chain, trimming is 5 bases at the V end and 2 bases at the J end, and the number of junction bases without a gene match is 5. The CDR3 covers 14 residues, taking in both the cysteine and the phenylalanine. Only the CDR3 DNA stays, 42 bases, in frame from base 1. The sequence derives from a woman aged 45-59 years who had recovered from COVID-19. Recombination joined TRBV7-2 with TRBJ2-7; TRBD1 matches 8 bases in the middle. Sample: PBMCs or T cells enriched from blood (not recorded which). CDR3 sequence: CASSRGTGTYEQYF. The base sequence is TGTGCCAGCAGCCGCGGGACAGGTACCTACGAGCAGTACTTC.